The next 16 T cell receptor beta chains were all read from a single sample in a study of blood T cell repertoires in COVID-19. Repertoires were generated with immunoSEQ multiplex PCR, while TCRdb's copy carries only in-frame clones and drops some. The data contain 140,000 or so clones, about 82% of them singletons. Sequenced sample: PBMCs or T cells enriched from blood (not recorded which). Source of these receptors: a woman aged 40 to 50 who had recovered from COVID-19.

The chain carries TRBV4-1 and TRBJ2-1; D gene ambiguous. With 0 bases removed from V and 3 bases from J, the gap between germline ends came to 6 bases. There are 14 residues in the CDR3. Germline loops: CDR1 MGHRA, CDR2 YSYEKL. CDR3 sequence (DNA): TGCGCCAGCAGCCAAGAGGGCAACTACAATGAGCAGTTCTTC. This codes for CASSQEGNYNEQFF.

This clone has only one observation. The genes are TRBV9 and TRBJ1-4; the D is unclear. Germline CDR1 is SGDLS and CDR2 is YYNGEE. Trimming shortened V by 1 base and J by 1 base, and 8 bases separated the two germline ends. The CDR3 covers 15 residues. CDR3 DNA: TGTGCCAGCAGCGTAACGACGGGAACTAATGAAAAACTGTTTTTT. Its translation is CASSVTTGTNEKLFF.

The gene calls are TRBV3-1 (or the pseudogene TRBV3-2) and TRBJ2-1, with 7 bases fitting TRBD2. The CDR3 covers 17 residues. The J segment lost 0 bases and the V segment lost 0 bases, leaving 5 bases of the junction unmatched. Germline CDR1 LGHDT, CDR2 YNNKEL (reference sequence). The DNA for the CDR3 is TGTGCCAGCAGCCAAGAAATCCGGACTAGCTCCTACAATGAGCAGTTCTTC. Translated: CASSQEIRTSSYNEQFF.

The V call is TRBV7-9, the J call TRBJ1-2, with 8 bases aligning to TRBD1. This CDR3 has 13 residues. Germline V gives CDR1 SEHNR, CDR2 FQNEAQ (reference sequence). J lost 8 bases, V lost 3 bases, and 5 bases had no gene match. The CDR3 DNA is TGTGCCAGCAGCTTTACAGGGGGTGAGGGCTACACCTTC. Its protein is CASSFTGGEGYTF.

The J gene is TRBJ2-5, the V gene TRBV2; TRBD1 agrees at 8 bases. The CDR3 covers 13 residues. Trimming cost V 7 bases and J 5 bases; bases outside gene matches: 6. Germline CDR1 and CDR2: SNHLY and FYNNEI. Here the CDR3 reads CASTRDRGETQYF. The CDR3 DNA reads TGTGCCAGCACCAGAGACAGGGGCGAGACCCAGTACTTC. Looking up the rest from reference TRBV2 and TRBJ2-5 gives the full variable domain: EPEVTQTPSHQVTQMGQEVILRCVPISNHLYFYWYRQILGQKVEFLVSFYNNEISEKSEIFDDQFSVERPDGSNFTLKIRSTKLEDSAMYFCASTRDRGETQYFGPGTRLLVL.

V gene TRBV6-5 combines with J gene TRBJ1-1; D gene uncertain. Germline CDR1 MNHEY, CDR2 SVGAGI. V lost 6 bases and J lost 3, with 11 bases in between. The length of the CDR3 is 13 residues. The CDR3 DNA sequence: TGTGCCAGCAGCCCCGCGGTGGACACTGAAGCTTTCTTT. Protein: CASSPAVDTEAFF.

The chain has TRBV5-5 and TRBJ2-4, with TRBD2 matching 13 bases. Germline V gene data show CDR1 as SGHKS and CDR2 as YYEKEE (reference sequence). The length of the CDR3 is 19 residues. Trimming took 1 base from V and 6 from J; bases not matched to a gene: 13. In nucleotides, the CDR3 is TGTGCCAGCAGCTTGACTGGACTAGCGGGAGCGGGTCCAAGAAACATTCAGTACTTC. It encodes CASSLTGLAGAGPRNIQYF.

The rearrangement links TRBV28 to TRBJ1-1, with unresolved D. This CDR3 comprises 12 residues. Germline V gives CDR1 MDHEN, CDR2 SYDVKM. V lost 6 bases and J 5 bases, leaving 10 bases between the germline ends. This CDR3 is CASREGGTEAFF. The CDR3 DNA follows: TGTGCCAGCAGAGAGGGTGGGACTGAAGCTTTCTTT.

The table lists this clone with a few counts. This chain uses TRBV7-2 with TRBJ1-2; tentatively, D is TRBD1 (6 bases). This CDR3 spans 13 amino acids. V lost 4 bases and J lost 4, with 10 bases in between. Germline V lookup: CDR1 SGHTA, CDR2 FQGNSA. Here the CDR3 DNA reads TGTGCCAGCAGCTCCAGGGGCGGCTATGGCTACACCTTC. This codes for CASSSRGGYGYTF.

V gene TRBV30 combines with J gene TRBJ2-1, with 10 bases lining up with TRBD1. Germline V gene sequence: CDR1 GTSNPN, CDR2 SVGIG (reference sequence). J gave up 4 bases and V 2 bases, and 5 bases lay outside the gene matches. The CDR3 covers 15 residues. The CDR3 DNA sequence: TGTGCCTGGAGTTCCGGGACAGGGGTTTACAATGAGCAGTTCTTC. It encodes CAWSSGTGVYNEQFF.

The chain carries TRBV7-6 and TRBJ2-5, with TRBD1 matching over 10 bases. J gave up 4 bases and V 5 bases, and 7 bases lay outside the gene matches. Germline values: CDR1 SGHVS, CDR2 FNYEAQ. This CDR3 is 15 amino acids long. The CDR3 is CASSQLGQGLETQYF. The CDR3 DNA reads TGTGCCAGCAGCCAGCTGGGACAGGGGCTAGAGACCCAGTACTTC.

A few counts support this clone. The rearrangement uses TRBV2 and TRBJ1-1; weak D call: TRBD1 (5 bases). Per germline, CDR1 SNHLY and CDR2 FYNNEI. V lost 6 bases to trimming and J lost 0 bases, with 11 bases between them. The CDR3 contains 14 residues. CDR3 DNA sequence: TGTGCCAGCAGCCTCGGGGGTATGAACACTGAAGCTTTCTTT. It specifies CASSLGGMNTEAFF.

The sample holds a few counts of this clone. The chain couples TRBV7-9 to TRBJ2-5, with 11 nucleotides matching TRBD2. Germline values: CDR1 SEHNR, CDR2 FQNEAQ (reference sequence). Unmatched junction bases numbered 7, after V lost 5 bases and J lost 2 bases. This CDR3 is built from 16 residues. In DNA, the CDR3 is TGTGCCAGCAGCCGAGGACTAGCGGGCCAACAAGAGACCCAGTACTTC. Protein: CASSRGLAGQQETQYF. The whole variable domain, filled in from reference TRBV7-9 and TRBJ2-5, reads DTGVSQNPRHKITKRGQNVTFRCDPISEHNRLYWYRQTLGQGPEFLTYFQNEAQLEKSRLLSDRFSAERPKGSFSTLEIQRTEQGDSAMYLCASSRGLAGQQETQYFGPGTRLLVL.

A word on this clone: At one boundary the junction diverges from the germline segment, which might be a read error. The chain has TRBV7-7 and TRBJ2-7, with 8 bases that match TRBD1. This CDR3 has 16 amino acids. CDR1 and CDR2 (germline): SSHAT, FNYEAQ (reference sequence). CDR3 in amino acids: CASSHRAGTGSSEQYF. The CDR3 DNA follows: TGTGCTAGCAGCCACCGGGCCGGGACAGGTAGTTCCGAGCAGTACTTC.

The chain is built from TRBV3-1 (or the pseudogene TRBV3-2) and TRBJ2-1, with a tentative D call TRBD2 (5 bases). Between the trimmed V and J ends, which lost 4 bases and 0 bases, there was a span of 13 bases. The germline CDR1 and CDR2 sequences are LGHDT and YNNKEL (reference sequence). The CDR3 is 16 residues long. This CDR3 is CASSPLLASSYNEQFF. Here the CDR3 DNA reads TGTGCCAGCAGCCCTCTCCTAGCCTCCTCCTACAATGAGCAGTTCTTC.

V gene TRBV7-8 combines with J gene TRBJ2-1; TRBD2 is a possible D gene (5 bases). The CDR3 is 15 residues long. Germline assignment: CDR1 SGHVS and CDR2 FQNEAQ. Trimming took off 1 base at V and 4 bases at J, with 11 bases between the two ends. CDR3 DNA sequence: TGTGCCAGCAGCTTAGGGGCAGCGGAGTACAATGAGCAGTTCTTC. Protein product: CASSLGAAEYNEQFF.